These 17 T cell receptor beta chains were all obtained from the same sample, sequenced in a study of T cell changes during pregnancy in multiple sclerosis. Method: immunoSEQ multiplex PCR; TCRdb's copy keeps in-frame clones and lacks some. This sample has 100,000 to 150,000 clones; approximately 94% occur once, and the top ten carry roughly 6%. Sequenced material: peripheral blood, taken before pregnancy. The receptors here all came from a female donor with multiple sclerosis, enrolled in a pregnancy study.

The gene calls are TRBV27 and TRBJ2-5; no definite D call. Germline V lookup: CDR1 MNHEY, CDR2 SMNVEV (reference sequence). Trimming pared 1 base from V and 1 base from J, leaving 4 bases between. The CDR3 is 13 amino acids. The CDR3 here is CASSLYSQETQYF. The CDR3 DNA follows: TGTGCCAGCAGTTTATATAGCCAAGAGACCCAGTACTTC.

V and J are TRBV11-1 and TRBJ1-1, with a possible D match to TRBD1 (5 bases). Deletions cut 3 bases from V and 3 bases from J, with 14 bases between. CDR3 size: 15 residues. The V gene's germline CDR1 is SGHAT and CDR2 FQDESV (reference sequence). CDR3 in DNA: TGTGCCAGCAGCTTCGGGGCGACGGGAGACACTGAAGCTTTCTTT. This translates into CASSFGATGDTEAFF.

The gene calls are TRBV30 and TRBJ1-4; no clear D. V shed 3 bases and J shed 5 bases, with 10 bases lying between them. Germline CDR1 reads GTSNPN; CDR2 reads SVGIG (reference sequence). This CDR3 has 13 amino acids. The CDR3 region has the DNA TGTGCCTGGAGCCCGGGTCCGAATGAAAAACTGTTTTTT. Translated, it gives CAWSPGPNEKLFF.

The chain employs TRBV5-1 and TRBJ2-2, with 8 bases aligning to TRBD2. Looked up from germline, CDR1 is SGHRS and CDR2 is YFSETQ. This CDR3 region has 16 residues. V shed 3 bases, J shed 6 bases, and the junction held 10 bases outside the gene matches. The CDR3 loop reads CASSSLAGRRSGELFF. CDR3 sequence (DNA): TGCGCCAGCAGCTCCTTAGCGGGGCGGAGGTCCGGGGAGCTGTTTTTT. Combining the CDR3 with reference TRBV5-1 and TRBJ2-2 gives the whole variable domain KAGVTQTPRYLIKTRGQQVTLSCSPISGHRSVSWYQQTPGQGLQFLFEYFSETQRNKGNFPGRFSGRQFSNSRSEMNVSTLELGDSALYLCASSSLAGRRSGELFFGEGSRLTVL.

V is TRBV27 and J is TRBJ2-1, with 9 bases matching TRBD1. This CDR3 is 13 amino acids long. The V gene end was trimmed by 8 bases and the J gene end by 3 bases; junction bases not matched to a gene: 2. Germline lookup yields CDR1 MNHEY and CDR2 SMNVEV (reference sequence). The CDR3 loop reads CASSTGGYNEQFF. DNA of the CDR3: TGTGCCAGCTCGACAGGGGGCTACAATGAGCAGTTCTTC.

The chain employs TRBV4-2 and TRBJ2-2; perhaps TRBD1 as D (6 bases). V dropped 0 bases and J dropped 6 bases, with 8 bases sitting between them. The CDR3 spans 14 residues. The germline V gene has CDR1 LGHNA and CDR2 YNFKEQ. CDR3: CASSQDTGPGELFF. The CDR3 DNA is TGTGCCAGCAGCCAAGATACAGGGCCCGGGGAGCTGTTTTTT.

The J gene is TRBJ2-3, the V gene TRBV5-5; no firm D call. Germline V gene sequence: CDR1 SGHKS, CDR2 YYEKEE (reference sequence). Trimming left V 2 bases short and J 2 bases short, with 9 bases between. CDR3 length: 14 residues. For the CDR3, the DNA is TGTGCCAGCAGCTTAGACTTTTCCACAGATACGCAGTATTTT. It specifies CASSLDFSTDTQYF.

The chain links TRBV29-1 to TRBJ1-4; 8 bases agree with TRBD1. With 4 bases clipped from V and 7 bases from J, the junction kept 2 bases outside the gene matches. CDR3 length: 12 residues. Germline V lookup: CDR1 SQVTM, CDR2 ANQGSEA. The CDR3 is CSVGTGGEKLFF. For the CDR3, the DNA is TGCAGCGTTGGAACAGGGGGTGAAAAACTGTTTTTT.

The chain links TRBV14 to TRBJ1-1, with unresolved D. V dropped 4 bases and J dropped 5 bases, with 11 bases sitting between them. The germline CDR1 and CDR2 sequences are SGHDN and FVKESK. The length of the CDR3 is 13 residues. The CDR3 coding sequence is TGTGCCAGCAGCCCCCGACATTGGACTGAAGCTTTCTTT. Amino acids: CASSPRHWTEAFF.

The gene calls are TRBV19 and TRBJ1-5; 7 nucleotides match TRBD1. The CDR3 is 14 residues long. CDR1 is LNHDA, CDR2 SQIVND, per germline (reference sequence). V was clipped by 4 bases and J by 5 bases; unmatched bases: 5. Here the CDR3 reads CASSTRQGYQPQHF. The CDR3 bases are TGTGCCAGTAGTACCCGACAGGGTTATCAGCCCCAGCATTTT. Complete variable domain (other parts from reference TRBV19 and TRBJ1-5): DGGITQSPKYLFRKEGQNVTLSCEQNLNHDAMYWYRQDPGQGLRLIYYSQIVNDFQKGDIAEGYSVSREKKESFPLTVTSAQKNPTAFYLCASSTRQGYQPQHFGDGTRLSIL.

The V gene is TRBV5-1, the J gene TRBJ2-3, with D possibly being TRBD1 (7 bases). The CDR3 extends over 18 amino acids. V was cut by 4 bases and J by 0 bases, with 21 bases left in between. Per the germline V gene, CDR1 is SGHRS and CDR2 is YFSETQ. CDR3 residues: CASSPAGLPGGSTDTQYF. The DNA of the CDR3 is TGCGCCAGCAGCCCAGCGGGTCTTCCAGGGGGAAGCACAGATACGCAGTATTTT.

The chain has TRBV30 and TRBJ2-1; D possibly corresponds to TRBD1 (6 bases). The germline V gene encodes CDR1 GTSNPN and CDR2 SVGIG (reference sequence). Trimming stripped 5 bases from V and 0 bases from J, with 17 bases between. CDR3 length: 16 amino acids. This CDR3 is CAWGVTGTRSYNEQFF. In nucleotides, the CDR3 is TGTGCCTGGGGCGTTACAGGGACCCGCTCCTACAATGAGCAGTTCTTC.

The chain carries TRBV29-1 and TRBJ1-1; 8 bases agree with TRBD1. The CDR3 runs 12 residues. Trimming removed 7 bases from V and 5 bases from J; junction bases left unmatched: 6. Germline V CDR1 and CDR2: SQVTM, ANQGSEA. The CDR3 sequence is CSGGQADTEAFF. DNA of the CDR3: TGCAGCGGGGGACAGGCGGATACTGAAGCTTTCTTT.

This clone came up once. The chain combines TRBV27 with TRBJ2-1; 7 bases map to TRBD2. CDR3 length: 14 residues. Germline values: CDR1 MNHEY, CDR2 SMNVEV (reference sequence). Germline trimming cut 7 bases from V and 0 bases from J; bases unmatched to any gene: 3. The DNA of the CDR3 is TGTGCCAGCACCCCGGGGGGCTCCTACAATGAGCAGTTCTTC. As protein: CASTPGGSYNEQFF.

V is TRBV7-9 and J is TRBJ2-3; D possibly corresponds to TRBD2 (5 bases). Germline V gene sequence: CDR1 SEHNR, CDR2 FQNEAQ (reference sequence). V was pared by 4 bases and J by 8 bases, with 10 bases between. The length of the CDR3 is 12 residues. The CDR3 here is CASSSSGGTQYF. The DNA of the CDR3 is TGTGCCAGCAGCTCCAGCGGCGGTACGCAGTATTTT. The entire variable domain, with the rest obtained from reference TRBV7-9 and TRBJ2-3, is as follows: DTGVSQNPRHKITKRGQNVTFRCDPISEHNRLYWYRQTLGQGPEFLTYFQNEAQLEKSRLLSDRFSAERPKGSFSTLEIQRTEQGDSAMYLCASSSSGGTQYFGPGTRLTVL.

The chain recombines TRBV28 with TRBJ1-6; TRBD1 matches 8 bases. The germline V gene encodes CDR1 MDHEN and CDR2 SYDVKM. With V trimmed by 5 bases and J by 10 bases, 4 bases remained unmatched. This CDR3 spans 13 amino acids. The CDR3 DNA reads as TGTGCCAGCAGTCGGACAGGGACGTCACCCCTCCACTTT. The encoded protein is CASSRTGTSPLHF.

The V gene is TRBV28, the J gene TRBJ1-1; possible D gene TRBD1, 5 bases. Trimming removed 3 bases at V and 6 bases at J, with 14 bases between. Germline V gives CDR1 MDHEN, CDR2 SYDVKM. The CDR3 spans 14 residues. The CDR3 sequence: CASSFKGLLAEAFF. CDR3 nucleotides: TGTGCCAGCAGTTTCAAGGGGCTCCTTGCTGAAGCTTTCTTT. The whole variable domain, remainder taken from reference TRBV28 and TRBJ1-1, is DVKVTQSSRYLVKRTGEKVFLECVQDMDHENMFWYRQDPGLGLRLIYFSYDVKMKEKGDIPEGYSVSREKKERFSLILESASTNQTSMYLCASSFKGLLAEAFFGQGTRLTVV.